This T cell receptor (beta chain) stems from a study of T cells expressing NK-cell markers. This CDR3 has 14 residues. Germline values: CDR1 SGDLS, CDR2 YYNGEE. On this clonotype: Its matching antigen is unknown.

Study results and caveats: These clonotypes, the leaders elsewhere, also led the CD3+CD56-NKG2C+ fraction in a few donors.

UMIs were included in TCR beta cDNA generated by 5'RACE template switching. Each CDR3 protein gets one entry in TCRdb, which reprocessed the 5' RACE reads and gives no DNA. This table lists approximately 170,000 distinct CDR3 sequences. This chain links TRBV9 with TRBJ2-1; no DNA is available, so the TRBD1 call from TCRdb remains unchecked. The clonotype originates from a man aged 18-69 years in good health. Sequencing input: blood T cells: a sorted CD56 or NKG2C T cell subset, CD4+ or CD8+ T cells, or bulk PBMC T cells (not recorded which). CDR3 sequence: CASSGQQGYNEQFF.